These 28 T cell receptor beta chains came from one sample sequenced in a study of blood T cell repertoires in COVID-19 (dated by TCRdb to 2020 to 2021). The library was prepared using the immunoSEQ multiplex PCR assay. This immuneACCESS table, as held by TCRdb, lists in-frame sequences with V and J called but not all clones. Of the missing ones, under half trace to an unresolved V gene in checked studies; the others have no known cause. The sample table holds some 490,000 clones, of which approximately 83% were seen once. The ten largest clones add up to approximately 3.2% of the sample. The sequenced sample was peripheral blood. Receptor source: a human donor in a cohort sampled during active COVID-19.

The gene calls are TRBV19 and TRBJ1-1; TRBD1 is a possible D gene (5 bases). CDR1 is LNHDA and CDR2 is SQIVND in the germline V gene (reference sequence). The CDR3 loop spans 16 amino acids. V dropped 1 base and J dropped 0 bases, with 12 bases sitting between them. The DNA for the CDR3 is TGTGCCAGTAGTATAGGGGGGGGACGAGTGAACACTGAAGCTTTCTTT. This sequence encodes CASSIGGGRVNTEAFF.

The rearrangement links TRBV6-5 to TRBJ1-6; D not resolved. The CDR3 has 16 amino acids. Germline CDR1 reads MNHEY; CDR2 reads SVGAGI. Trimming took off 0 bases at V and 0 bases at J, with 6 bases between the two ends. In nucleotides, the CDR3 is TGTGCCAGCAGTTACTCACCCAGCTCCTATAATTCACCCCTCCACTTT. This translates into CASSYSPSSYNSPLHF.

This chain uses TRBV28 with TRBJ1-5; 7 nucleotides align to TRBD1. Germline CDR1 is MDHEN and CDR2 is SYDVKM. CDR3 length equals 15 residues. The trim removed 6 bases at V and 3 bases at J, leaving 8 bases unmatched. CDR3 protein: CASRTGETLNQPQHF. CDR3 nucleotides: TGTGCCAGCAGAACAGGGGAAACCCTCAATCAGCCCCAGCATTTT.

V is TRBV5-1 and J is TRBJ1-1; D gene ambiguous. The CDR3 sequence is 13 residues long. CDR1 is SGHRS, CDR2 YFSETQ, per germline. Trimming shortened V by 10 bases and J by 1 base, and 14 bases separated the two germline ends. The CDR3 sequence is CASTGTGNTEAFF. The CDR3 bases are TGCGCCTCCACCGGAACGGGGAACACTGAAGCTTTCTTT.

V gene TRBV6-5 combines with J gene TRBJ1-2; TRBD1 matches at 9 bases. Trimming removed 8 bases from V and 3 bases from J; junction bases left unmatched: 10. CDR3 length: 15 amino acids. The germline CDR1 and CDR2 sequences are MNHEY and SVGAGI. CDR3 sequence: CASGYRGLKDYGYTF. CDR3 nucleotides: TGTGCCAGCGGGTACAGGGGGCTTAAAGACTATGGCTACACCTTC.

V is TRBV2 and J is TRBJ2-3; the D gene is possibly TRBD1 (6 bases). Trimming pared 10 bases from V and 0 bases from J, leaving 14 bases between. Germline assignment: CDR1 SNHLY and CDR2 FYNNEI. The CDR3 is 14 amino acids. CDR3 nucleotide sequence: TGTGCCACCAACTGGGACATAAGCACAGATACGCAGTATTTT. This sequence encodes CATNWDISTDTQYF.

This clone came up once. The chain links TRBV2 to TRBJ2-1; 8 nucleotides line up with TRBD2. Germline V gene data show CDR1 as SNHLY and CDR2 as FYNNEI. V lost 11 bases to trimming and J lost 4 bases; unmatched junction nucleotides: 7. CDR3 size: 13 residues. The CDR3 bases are TGTGCCGGAAGCGGGAGTGGGTACAATGAGCAGTTCTTC. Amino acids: CAGSGSGYNEQFF. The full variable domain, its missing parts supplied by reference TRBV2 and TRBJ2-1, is EPEVTQTPSHQVTQMGQEVILRCVPISNHLYFYWYRQILGQKVEFLVSFYNNEISEKSEIFDDQFSVERPDGSNFTLKIRSTKLEDSAMYFCAGSGSGYNEQFFGPGTRLTVL.

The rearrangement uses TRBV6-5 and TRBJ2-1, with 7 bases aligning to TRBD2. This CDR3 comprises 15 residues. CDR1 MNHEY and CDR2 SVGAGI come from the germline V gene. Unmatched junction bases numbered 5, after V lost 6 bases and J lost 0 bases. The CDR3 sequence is CASRLAPSSYNEQFF. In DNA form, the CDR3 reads TGTGCCAGCAGACTAGCGCCGAGCTCCTACAATGAGCAGTTCTTC.

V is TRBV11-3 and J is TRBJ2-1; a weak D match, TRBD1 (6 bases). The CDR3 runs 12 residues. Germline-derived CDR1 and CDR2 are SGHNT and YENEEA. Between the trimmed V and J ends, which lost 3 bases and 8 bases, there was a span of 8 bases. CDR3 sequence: CASSLQGYEQFF. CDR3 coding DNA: TGTGCCAGCAGCTTGCAGGGGTATGAGCAGTTCTTC.

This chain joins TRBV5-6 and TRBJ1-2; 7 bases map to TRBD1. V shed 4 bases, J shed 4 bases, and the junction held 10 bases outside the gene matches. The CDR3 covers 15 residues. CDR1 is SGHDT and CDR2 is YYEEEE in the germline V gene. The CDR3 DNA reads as TGTGCCAGCAGCCAACGTTACAGGGGCCCCTATGGCTACACCTTC. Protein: CASSQRYRGPYGYTF.

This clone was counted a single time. The CDR3 spells CACRGGRTNEQFF. In nucleotides, the CDR3 is TGTGCCTGTCGGGGCGGGAGAACGAATGAGCAGTTCTTC. The V and J genes are TRBV30 and TRBJ2-1; 7 bases align to TRBD2. The CDR3 runs 13 residues. Germline CDR1 and CDR2: GTSNPN and SVGIG (reference sequence). Trimming at V came to 6 bases and at J to 7 bases, leaving 9 bases not matched to a gene.

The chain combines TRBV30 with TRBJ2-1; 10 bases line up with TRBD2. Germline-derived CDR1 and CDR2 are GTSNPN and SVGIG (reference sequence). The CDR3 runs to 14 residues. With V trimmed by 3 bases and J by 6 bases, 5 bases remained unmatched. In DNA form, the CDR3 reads TGTGCCTGGAGCGGGACTAGCGAGGGCAATGAGCAGTTCTTC. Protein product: CAWSGTSEGNEQFF.

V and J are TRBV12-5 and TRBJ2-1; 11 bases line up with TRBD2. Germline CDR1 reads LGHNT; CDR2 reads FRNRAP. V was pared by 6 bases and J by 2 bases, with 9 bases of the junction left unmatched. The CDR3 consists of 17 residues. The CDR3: CASGSGTSGGPYNEQFF. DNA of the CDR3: TGTGCTAGTGGCTCGGGGACTAGCGGAGGCCCCTACAATGAGCAGTTCTTC. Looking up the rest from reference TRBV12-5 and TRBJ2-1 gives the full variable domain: DARVTQTPRHKVTEMGQEVTMRCQPILGHNTVFWYRQTMMQGLELLAYFRNRAPLDDSGMPKDRFSAEMPDATLATLKIQPSEPRDSAVYFCASGSGTSGGPYNEQFFGPGTRLTVL.

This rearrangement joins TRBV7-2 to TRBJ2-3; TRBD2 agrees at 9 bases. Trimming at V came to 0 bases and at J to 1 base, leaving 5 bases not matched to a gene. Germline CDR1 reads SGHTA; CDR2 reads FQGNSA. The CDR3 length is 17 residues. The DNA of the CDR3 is TGTGCCAGCAGCTTAGCGATGAGCGGGGGGCGCACAGATACGCAGTATTTT. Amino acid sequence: CASSLAMSGGRTDTQYF. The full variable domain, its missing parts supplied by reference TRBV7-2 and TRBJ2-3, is GAGVSQSPSNKVTEKGKDVELRCDPISGHTALYWYRQSLGQGLEFLIYFQGNSAPDKSGLPSDRFSAERTGGSVSTLTIQRTQQEDSAVYLCASSLAMSGGRTDTQYFGPGTRLTVL.

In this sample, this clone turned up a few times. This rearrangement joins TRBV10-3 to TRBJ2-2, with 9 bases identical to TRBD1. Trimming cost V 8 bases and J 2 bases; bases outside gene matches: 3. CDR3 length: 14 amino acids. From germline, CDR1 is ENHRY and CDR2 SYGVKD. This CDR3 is CAIWTGDNTGELFF. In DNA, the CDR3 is TGTGCCATCTGGACAGGGGACAACACCGGGGAGCTGTTTTTT.

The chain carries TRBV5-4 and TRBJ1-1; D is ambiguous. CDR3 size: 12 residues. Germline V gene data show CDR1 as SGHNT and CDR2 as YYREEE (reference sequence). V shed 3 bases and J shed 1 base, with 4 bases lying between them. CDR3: CASSSGNTEAFF. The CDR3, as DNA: TGTGCCAGCAGCTCGGGGAACACTGAAGCTTTCTTT.

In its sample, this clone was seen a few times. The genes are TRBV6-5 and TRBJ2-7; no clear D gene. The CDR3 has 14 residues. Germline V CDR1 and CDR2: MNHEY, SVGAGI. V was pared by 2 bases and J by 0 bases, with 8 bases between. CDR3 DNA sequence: TGTGCCAGCAGTTACACAGTCAGCTCCTACGAGCAGTACTTC. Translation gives CASSYTVSSYEQYF.

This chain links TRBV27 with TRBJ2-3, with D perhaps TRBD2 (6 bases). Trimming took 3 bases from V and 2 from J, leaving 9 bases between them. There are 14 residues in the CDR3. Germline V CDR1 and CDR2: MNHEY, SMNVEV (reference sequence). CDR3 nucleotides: TGTGCCAGCAGTTTTCGGGGGTTCACAGATACGCAGTATTTT. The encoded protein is CASSFRGFTDTQYF.

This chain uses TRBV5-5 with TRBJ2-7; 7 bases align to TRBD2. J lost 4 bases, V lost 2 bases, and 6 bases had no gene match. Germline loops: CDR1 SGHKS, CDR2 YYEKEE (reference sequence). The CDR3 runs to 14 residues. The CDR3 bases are TGTGCCAGCAGCTTCGGACTAGAGATGTACGAGCAGTACTTC. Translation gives CASSFGLEMYEQYF.

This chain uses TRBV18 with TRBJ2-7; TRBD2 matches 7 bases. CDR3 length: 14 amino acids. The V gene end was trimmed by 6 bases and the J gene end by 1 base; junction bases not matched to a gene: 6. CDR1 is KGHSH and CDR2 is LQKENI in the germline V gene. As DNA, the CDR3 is TGTGCCAGCTCGCGAGAACTAGCGTCCTACGAGCAGTACTTC. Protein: CASSRELASYEQYF.

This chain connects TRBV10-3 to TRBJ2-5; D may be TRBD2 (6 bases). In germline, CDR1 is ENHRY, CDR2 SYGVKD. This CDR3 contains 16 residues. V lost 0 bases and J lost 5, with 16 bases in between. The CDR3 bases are TGTGCCATCAGTGAGTCGGAGGGTTCCTTCGGCGAGACCCAGTACTTC. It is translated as CAISESEGSFGETQYF.

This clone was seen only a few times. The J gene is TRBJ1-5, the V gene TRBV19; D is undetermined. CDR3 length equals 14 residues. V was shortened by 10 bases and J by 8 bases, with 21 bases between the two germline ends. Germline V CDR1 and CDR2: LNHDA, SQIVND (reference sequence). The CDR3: CATQRDHEIKPQHF. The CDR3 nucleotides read TGTGCCACCCAGCGAGACCATGAGATTAAGCCCCAGCATTTT. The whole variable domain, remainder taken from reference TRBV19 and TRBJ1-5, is DGGITQSPKYLFRKEGQNVTLSCEQNLNHDAMYWYRQDPGQGLRLIYYSQIVNDFQKGDIAEGYSVSREKKESFPLTVTSAQKNPTAFYLCATQRDHEIKPQHFGDGTRLSIL.

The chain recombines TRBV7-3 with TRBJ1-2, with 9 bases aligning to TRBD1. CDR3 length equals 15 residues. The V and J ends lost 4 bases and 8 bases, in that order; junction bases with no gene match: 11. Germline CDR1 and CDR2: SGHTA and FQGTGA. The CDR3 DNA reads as TGTGCCAGCAGCTCAACAGGGGGCCGGGCAGAGGGCTACACCTTC. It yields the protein CASSSTGGRAEGYTF. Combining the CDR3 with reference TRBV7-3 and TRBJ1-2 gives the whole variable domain GAGVSQTPSNKVTEKGKYVELRCDPISGHTALYWYRQSLGQGPEFLIYFQGTGAADDSGLPNDRFFAVRPEGSVSTLKIQRTERGDSAVYLCASSSTGGRAEGYTFGSGTRLTVV.

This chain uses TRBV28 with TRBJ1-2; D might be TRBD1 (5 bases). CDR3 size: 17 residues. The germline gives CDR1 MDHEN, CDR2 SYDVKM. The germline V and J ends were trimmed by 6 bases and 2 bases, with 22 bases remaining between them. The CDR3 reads CASRLLGAGPSNYGYTF. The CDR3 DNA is TGTGCCAGCAGACTCCTTGGGGCAGGCCCCTCGAACTATGGCTACACCTTC.

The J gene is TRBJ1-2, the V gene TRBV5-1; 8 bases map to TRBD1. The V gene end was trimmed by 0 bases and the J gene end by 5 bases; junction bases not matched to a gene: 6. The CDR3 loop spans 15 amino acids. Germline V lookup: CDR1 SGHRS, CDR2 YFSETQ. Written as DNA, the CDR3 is TGCGCCAGCAGCTTGGTACAGGGGGTATCTTATGGCTACACCTTC. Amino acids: CASSLVQGVSYGYTF.

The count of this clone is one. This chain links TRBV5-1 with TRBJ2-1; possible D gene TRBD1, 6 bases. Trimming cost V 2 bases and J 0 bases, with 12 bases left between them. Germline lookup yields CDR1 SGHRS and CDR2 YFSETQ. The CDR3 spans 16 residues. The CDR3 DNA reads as TGCGCCAGCAGCTTTGAGGGGGAACTCTCCTACAATGAGCAGTTCTTC. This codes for CASSFEGELSYNEQFF.

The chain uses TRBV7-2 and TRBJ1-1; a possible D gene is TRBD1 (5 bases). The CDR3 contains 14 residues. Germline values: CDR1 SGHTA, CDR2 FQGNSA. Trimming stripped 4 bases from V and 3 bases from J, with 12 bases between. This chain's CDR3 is CASSSMTVDTEAFF. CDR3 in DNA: TGTGCCAGCAGCTCCATGACAGTCGACACTGAAGCTTTCTTT.

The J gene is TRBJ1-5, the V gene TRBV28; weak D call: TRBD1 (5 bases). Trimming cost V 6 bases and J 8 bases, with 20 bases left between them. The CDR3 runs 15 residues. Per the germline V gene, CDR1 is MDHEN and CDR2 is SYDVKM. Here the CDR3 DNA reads TGTGCCAGCAGCCGGGGGGGGATAGGAAGTGAGCCCCAGCATTTT. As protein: CASSRGGIGSEPQHF. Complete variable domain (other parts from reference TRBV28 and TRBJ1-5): DVKVTQSSRYLVKRTGEKVFLECVQDMDHENMFWYRQDPGLGLRLIYFSYDVKMKEKGDIPEGYSVSREKKERFSLILESASTNQTSMYLCASSRGGIGSEPQHFGDGTRLSIL.